This T cell receptor (beta chain) stems from a study of CD8+ T cells in alopecia areata. At the level of the study: Each day, treated patients took oral tofacitinib twice, at 5 to 10 mg per dose. Tofacitinib dosing lasted 6 to 18 months, which was then followed by 6 months off drug.

Findings and caveats of the study: Compared with normal scalp, lesional scalp had higher clonality and more expanded CD8+ clones.

A word on this clone: Its antigen is currently unknown.

TCR sequencing used cDNA made by reverse transcription of extracted RNA. The assay was immunoSEQ multiplex PCR, and TCRdb's table has in-frame clones only and misses some. The sample carries 150,000 to 200,000 clones, less than 75% recorded once. The CDR3 is made up of 15 amino acids. Germline V CDR1 and CDR2: MDHEN, SYDVKM. Trimming cost V 3 bases and J 5 bases, with 16 bases left between them. V usage is TRBV28 and J usage is TRBJ2-5; D is perhaps TRBD2 (6 bases). Sample: CD8+ T cells sorted from blood, taken at week 0. The clonotype comes from a human donor with alopecia areata. The CDR3 DNA is TGTGCCAGCAGTTTGGCGGGGAGGCTTCAGGAGACCCAGTACTTC. Protein sequence: CASSLAGRLQETQYF.